What follows are 16 T cell receptor beta chains derived from one specimen sequenced in a study of cytomegalovirus exposure and HLA in healthy donors. Libraries were prepared by immunoSEQ multiplex PCR; TCRdb keeps only in-frame clonotypes and omits some of them. The data show under 150,000 clones, about 87% seen once. Sequenced input: PBMCs. The receptor source for this set is a young man in good health and CMV-seropositive.

This clone was detected only a few times. The V and J genes are TRBV9 and TRBJ2-3; D may be TRBD2 (6 bases). The CDR3 spans 13 residues. Germline V gene lookup returns CDR1 SGDLS and CDR2 YYNGEE. Trimming cost V 8 bases and J 0 bases, with 10 bases left between them. The CDR3 DNA reads TGTGCCAGTGCGGGACTCAGCACAGATACGCAGTATTTT. It translates to CASAGLSTDTQYF.

The chain uses TRBV19 and TRBJ1-1, with D unclear. Germline-derived CDR1 and CDR2 are LNHDA and SQIVND (reference sequence). With 0 bases removed from V and 2 bases from J, the gap between germline ends came to 13 bases. CDR3 size: 16 residues. The DNA for the CDR3 is TGTGCCAGTAGTATAGATCTTCGAGGAACTAACACTGAAGCTTTCTTT. This codes for CASSIDLRGTNTEAFF.

The CDR3 coding sequence is TGTGCCAGCGCGGCTAGCGGGGATCTTTCCGATGAGCAGTTCTTC. It encodes CASAASGDLSDEQFF. This chain uses TRBV6-5 with TRBJ2-1; 9 bases line up with TRBD2. Germline trimming cut 8 bases from V and 8 bases from J; bases unmatched to any gene: 13. The V gene's germline CDR1 is MNHEY and CDR2 SVGAGI. This CDR3 spans 15 amino acids.

The chain is built from TRBV4-2 and TRBJ2-1, with TRBD2 matching 14 bases. The germline V gene has CDR1 LGHNA and CDR2 YNFKEQ. Germline trimming cut 6 bases from V and 8 bases from J; bases unmatched to any gene: 6. The CDR3 sequence is 15 residues long. In nucleotides, the CDR3 is TGTGCCAGCAGGGGGACTAGCGGGAGTTTGGATGAGCAGTTCTTC. Translation: CASRGTSGSLDEQFF.

The count of this clone is one. The chain uses TRBV11-2 and TRBJ2-4; TRBD2 matches at 7 bases. The ends lost 4 bases at V and 0 bases at J; junction bases unmatched: 12. Germline CDR1 SGHAT, CDR2 FQNNGV. This CDR3 contains 18 residues. The CDR3 protein is CASSSSMGGVLAKNIQYF. CDR3 DNA: TGTGCCAGCAGCTCCTCCATGGGGGGGGTACTAGCCAAAAACATTCAGTACTTC.

The J gene is TRBJ2-2, the V gene TRBV13; 8 bases fit TRBD2. Germline CDR1 is PRHDT and CDR2 is FYEKMQ (reference sequence). There are 16 residues in the CDR3. The junction had 13 bases not matched to a gene; V was cut back by 8 bases and J by 5 bases. The CDR3 spells CASGSTLAGLTGELFF. The CDR3 region has the DNA TGTGCCAGCGGCTCGACCTTAGCGGGACTTACCGGGGAGCTGTTTTTT.

The chain recombines TRBV6-6 with TRBJ1-3, with unresolved D. The CDR3 length is 13 residues. Germline loops: CDR1 MNHNY, CDR2 SVGAGI (reference sequence). V was cut by 2 bases and J by 8 bases, with 10 bases left in between. CDR3 coding DNA: TGTGCCAGCAGTTACGATCCGCGAGACACCATATATTTT. Its translation: CASSYDPRDTIYF.

This rearrangement joins TRBV4-1 to TRBJ2-3, with TRBD1 matching 12 bases. The germline V gene encodes CDR1 MGHRA and CDR2 YSYEKL. The ends lost 6 bases at V and 5 bases at J; junction bases unmatched: 18. The CDR3 covers 19 residues. The CDR3 sequence is CASSLTSPGTGGSKDTQYF. CDR3 nucleotides: TGCGCCAGCAGTCTAACATCACCGGGGACAGGGGGCTCGAAAGATACGCAGTATTTT.

The genes are TRBV29-1 and TRBJ2-1; 7 nucleotides agree with TRBD2. CDR1 and CDR2 from the germline V gene are SQVTM and ANQGSEA. V lost 2 bases to trimming and J lost 15 bases; unmatched junction nucleotides: 13. This CDR3 has 13 amino acids. DNA of the CDR3: TGCAGCGTTGAACTGGGGACTACACCCGAGGGGTTCTTC. Translation gives CSVELGTTPEGFF.

The chain combines TRBV29-1 with TRBJ2-2; D not resolved. CDR3 length: 12 amino acids. V lost 7 bases to trimming and J lost 1 base, with 7 bases between them. The germline CDR1 and CDR2 sequences are SQVTM and ANQGSEA. Written as DNA, the CDR3 is TGCAGCGGGGCCCTGAACACCGGGGAGCTGTTTTTT. This translates into CSGALNTGELFF.

This chain connects TRBV7-9 to TRBJ2-5; 9 positions agree with TRBD2. With 3 bases clipped from V and 4 bases from J, the junction kept 3 bases outside the gene matches. Germline V gene lookup returns CDR1 SEHNR and CDR2 FQNEAQ (reference sequence). The CDR3 covers 14 residues. The CDR3 sequence is CASSFAGGLETQYF. In nucleotides, the CDR3 is TGTGCCAGCAGCTTCGCGGGGGGGCTAGAGACCCAGTACTTC.

In this sample, this clone turned up a few times. The V gene is TRBV11-3, the J gene TRBJ2-5; a possible D gene is TRBD1 (5 bases). Germline CDR1 is SGHNT and CDR2 is YENEEA. V was clipped by 0 bases and J by 5 bases, with 10 bases between them. The CDR3 length is 14 residues. Here the CDR3 reads CASSLDSAGETQYF. Here the CDR3 DNA reads TGTGCCAGCAGCTTAGATAGTGCAGGGGAGACCCAGTACTTC.

A word on this clone: This may be a read error: a much more frequent sequence differs by one nucleotide. The same CDR3 is also encoded by other DNA sequences in this sample. The chain couples TRBV30 to TRBJ1-5; maybe TRBD1 (6 bases). Germline V gene sequence: CDR1 GTSNPN, CDR2 SVGIG (reference sequence). V was pared by 3 bases and J by 0 bases, with 9 bases between. This CDR3 has 14 residues. CDR3 nucleotides: TGTGCCTGGAGCAGGGGATATAGCAATCAGCCCCAGCATTTT. Its protein product is CAWSRGYSNQPQHF.

The rearrangement uses TRBV5-6 and TRBJ2-7, with 10 bases identical to TRBD1. Germline trimming cut 4 bases from V and 0 bases from J; bases unmatched to any gene: 4. This CDR3 has 15 amino acids. Germline V gene lookup returns CDR1 SGHDT and CDR2 YYEEEE. CDR3 in amino acids: CASSPGQGFSYEQYF. In DNA form, the CDR3 reads TGTGCCAGCAGCCCGGGACAGGGGTTCTCCTACGAGCAGTACTTC.

This chain connects TRBV7-9 to TRBJ1-4, with TRBD1 identical over 8 bases. There are 15 residues in the CDR3. V trimming: 5 bases; J trimming: 7 bases; junction bases outside the gene matches: 9. Germline V gives CDR1 SEHNR, CDR2 FQNEAQ (reference sequence). The CDR3, as DNA: TGTGCCAGCAGCCACGCGGACAGGGCAGCTGAAAAACTGTTTTTT. It yields the protein CASSHADRAAEKLFF.

This clone has a single count. This chain connects TRBV5-1 to TRBJ2-5; 8 bases fit TRBD2. The CDR3 has 18 residues. V gave up 4 bases and J gave up 7 bases; unmatched junction bases: 21. Germline V lookup: CDR1 SGHRS, CDR2 YFSETQ. Here the CDR3 DNA reads TGCGCCAGCAGCCCCCGGGGGCGGGAGGCGACAGGTTCAGGGACCCAGTACTTC. Translating it yields CASSPRGREATGSGTQYF.